Following are 30 T cell receptor beta chains from one sample sequenced in a study of blood T cell repertoires in COVID-19. Data came from immunoSEQ multiplex PCR; TCRdb stores just in-frame clones and leaves some out. The sample consists of 100,000 to 150,000 clones, around four fifths of them appearing once. The sequencing input was peripheral blood. The receptor source for this set is a man aged 55 to 70 with acute or convalescent COVID-19.

The gene calls are TRBV30 and TRBJ1-2, with D maybe TRBD1 (5 bases). V was cut by 8 bases and J by 1 base, with 11 bases left in between. Looked up from germline, CDR1 is GTSNPN and CDR2 is SVGIG (reference sequence). The CDR3 sequence is 12 residues long. CDR3 DNA sequence: TGTGCCGCTAGTCAGGGTAACTATGGCTACACCTTC. It yields the protein CAASQGNYGYTF.

This chain joins TRBV6-1 and TRBJ1-5, with a weak D call TRBD1 (5 bases). Germline CDR1 MNHNS, CDR2 SASEGT. The CDR3 runs to 17 residues. V was pared by 1 base and J by 3 bases, with 16 bases between. The CDR3, as DNA: TGTGCCAGCAGTGAAGGAATACGGGACTTCGTCAATCAGCCCCAGCATTTT. Translation gives CASSEGIRDFVNQPQHF.

This clone appeared a single time. The chain has TRBV3-1 (or the pseudogene TRBV3-2) and TRBJ2-2, with D possibly TRBD2 on 5 matching bases. Germline V gene sequence: CDR1 LGHDT, CDR2 YNNKEL (reference sequence). V was pared by 3 bases and J by 3 bases, with 17 bases between. This CDR3 has 17 residues. CDR3 bases: TGTGCCAGCAGCCAGCTACCCGGGAAGTGGGACACCGGGGAGCTGTTTTTT. Protein: CASSQLPGKWDTGELFF.

The chain joins TRBV5-5 to TRBJ2-3, with D unclear. Germline V gene sequence: CDR1 SGHKS, CDR2 YYEKEE (reference sequence). V shed 0 bases and J shed 0 bases, with 2 bases lying between them. The CDR3 extends over 13 amino acids. CDR3 coding DNA: TGTGCCAGCAGCTTGGCTAGCACAGATACGCAGTATTTT. Its translation: CASSLASTDTQYF. Full variable domain (remainder filled in from reference TRBV5-5 and TRBJ2-3): DAGVTQSPTHLIKTRGQQVTLRCSPISGHKSVSWYQQVLGQGPQFIFQYYEKEERGRGNFPDRFSARQFPNYSSELNVNALLLGDSALYLCASSLASTDTQYFGPGTRLTVL.

The V gene is TRBV18, the J gene TRBJ1-1; D gene unclear. The CDR3 extends over 15 amino acids. Trimming took off 1 base at V and 0 bases at J, with 9 bases between the two ends. Germline CDR1 KGHSH, CDR2 LQKENI. The CDR3 sequence is CASSPRPDMNTEAFF. Here the CDR3 DNA reads TGTGCCAGCTCACCACGCCCAGACATGAACACTGAAGCTTTCTTT.

The V and J genes are TRBV5-1 and TRBJ1-2; the match to TRBD1 covers 10 bases. With 0 bases clipped from V and 10 bases from J, the junction kept 6 bases outside the gene matches. The CDR3 contains 14 residues. Looked up from germline, CDR1 is SGHRS and CDR2 is YFSETQ. The CDR3 spells CASSLEGQGSVYTF. CDR3 nucleotides: TGCGCCAGCAGCTTGGAGGGACAGGGGAGCGTCTACACCTTC.

The V gene is TRBV24-1, the J gene TRBJ2-1; TRBD2 is a possible D gene (5 bases). Trimming removed 6 bases at V and 5 bases at J, with 10 bases between. CDR1 is KGHDR and CDR2 is SFDVKD in the germline V gene. CDR3 length equals 13 residues. CDR3 protein: CATSTQADNEQFF. The CDR3 nucleotides are TGTGCCACCAGTACGCAAGCGGACAATGAGCAGTTCTTC.

This clone was counted between two and nine times. CDR3 nucleotide sequence: TGTGCCAGCAGCTCCGGGGGGGCGAACCTCTACGAGCAGTACTTC. Its translation is CASSSGGANLYEQYF. The V gene is TRBV5-8, the J gene TRBJ2-7; 8 bases are shared with TRBD2. CDR1 SGHTS and CDR2 YDEGEE come from the germline V gene. This CDR3 has 15 residues. The trim removed 3 bases at V and 3 bases at J, leaving 8 bases unmatched.

Details on this clone: The same CDR3 arises from other DNA sequences in this sample as well. The chain uses TRBV19 and TRBJ2-7; D is unresolved. Trimming removed 3 bases from V and 3 bases from J, with 12 bases in between. The CDR3 consists of 14 residues. Germline assignment: CDR1 LNHDA and CDR2 SQIVND (reference sequence). DNA of the CDR3: TGTGCCAGTAGTATTTCGGAACAGAGCTACGAGCAGTACTTC. It specifies CASSISEQSYEQYF.

The chain carries TRBV4-2 and TRBJ2-7; 8 nucleotides line up with TRBD1. The germline CDR1 and CDR2 sequences are LGHNA and YNFKEQ. The CDR3 consists of 15 residues. The trim removed 1 base at V and 1 base at J, leaving 3 bases unmatched. CDR3 loop: CASSQVQGGSYEQYF. DNA for the CDR3: TGTGCCAGCAGCCAAGTACAGGGGGGTTCCTACGAGCAGTACTTC.

This clone was counted only a few times. The CDR3 region is CASSPVYWAGVSTDTQYF. In DNA form, the CDR3 reads TGTGCCAGCAGCCCGGTGTATTGGGCGGGAGTTAGCACAGATACGCAGTATTTT. The V call is TRBV3-1 (or the pseudogene TRBV3-2), the J call TRBJ2-3; 7 bases are shared with TRBD2. Losses at the gene ends were 4 bases for V and 0 bases for J; bases not matched to a gene: 13. The CDR3 contains 18 residues. Germline V gene sequence: CDR1 LGHDT, CDR2 YNNKEL (reference sequence).

The chain joins TRBV28 to TRBJ2-1, with TRBD2 matching 10 bases. This CDR3 spans 16 amino acids. Trimming took 5 bases from V and 4 from J; bases not matched to a gene: 8. Per the germline V gene, CDR1 is MDHEN and CDR2 is SYDVKM. Here the CDR3 reads CASSQSGTSEYNEQFF. The CDR3 bases are TGTGCCAGCAGTCAATCCGGGACTAGCGAATACAATGAGCAGTTCTTC.

This sequence joins TRBV2 and TRBJ1-2; D possibly corresponds to TRBD1 (5 bases). The germline V gene encodes CDR1 SNHLY and CDR2 FYNNEI. V lost 10 bases to trimming and J lost 0 bases, with 15 bases between them. The CDR3 runs to 14 residues. The CDR3 loop is CATSGGRSNYGYTF. In nucleotides, the CDR3 is TGTGCCACCTCCGGGGGACGGTCTAACTATGGCTACACCTTC.

V gene TRBV11-2 combines with J gene TRBJ2-1; 8 positions agree with TRBD2. CDR1 and CDR2 from the germline V gene are SGHAT and FQNNGV. The CDR3 consists of 18 residues. V trimming: 1 base; J trimming: 7 bases; junction bases outside the gene matches: 15. DNA for the CDR3: TGTGCCAGCAGCTTAGCGGGTCGAAGCGGGAGCTCGGGAAATGAGCAGTTCTTC. The encoded protein is CASSLAGRSGSSGNEQFF.

The chain carries TRBV28 and TRBJ1-4; the match to TRBD1 covers 7 bases. The trim removed 9 bases at V and 0 bases at J, leaving 7 bases unmatched. This CDR3 has 15 residues. CDR1 and CDR2 (germline): MDHEN, SYDVKM. CDR3 nucleotides: TGTGCCAGTATACAGGGACAGCCAACTAATGAAAAACTGTTTTTT. Its protein is CASIQGQPTNEKLFF.

This chain uses TRBV19 with TRBJ1-3; D uncertain. Germline CDR1 LNHDA, CDR2 SQIVND (reference sequence). There are 13 residues in the CDR3. Between the trimmed V and J ends, which lost 5 bases and 0 bases, there was a span of 5 bases. CDR3 in DNA: TGTGCCAGTAGTGGAGCCTCTGGAAACACCATATATTTT. Its protein product is CASSGASGNTIYF.

The chain carries TRBV28 and TRBJ2-3; no definite D call. Trimming removed 3 bases from V and 6 bases from J, with 16 bases in between. Germline CDR1 and CDR2: MDHEN and SYDVKM. The CDR3 covers 15 residues. CDR3 protein: CASSFERSATDTQYF. The CDR3 nucleotides are TGTGCCAGCAGTTTCGAGCGCTCTGCCACGGATACGCAGTATTTT.

V is TRBV25-1 and J is TRBJ2-1; possible D gene TRBD2, 6 bases. This CDR3 has 16 residues. V dropped 2 bases and J dropped 4 bases, with 15 bases sitting between them. Germline-derived CDR1 and CDR2 are MGHDK and SYGVNS. The CDR3 loop reads CASSEGRAGLYNEQFF. Written as DNA, the CDR3 is TGTGCCAGCAGTGAAGGGCGGGCGGGACTTTACAATGAGCAGTTCTTC.

As to this clone: The junction departs from the called germline gene at one end, perhaps through a read error. The rearrangement joins TRBV7-7 to TRBJ2-3, with 7 bases that match TRBD2. The CDR3 length is 16 residues. Germline loops: CDR1 SSHAT, CDR2 FNYEAQ (reference sequence). The CDR3 sequence: CASSLRAGAGTDTQYF. In nucleotides, the CDR3 is TGTGCTAGCAGCTTAAGGGCGGGAGCAGGCACAGATACGCAGTATTTT.

A few counts support this clone. The V gene is TRBV11-2, the J gene TRBJ2-2; D may be TRBD2 (5 bases). Between the trimmed V and J ends, which lost 2 bases and 5 bases, there was a span of 15 bases. Germline V gene lookup returns CDR1 SGHAT and CDR2 FQNNGV. CDR3 length: 16 residues. CDR3 in amino acids: CASSLLSLRGTGELFF. CDR3 coding DNA: TGTGCCAGCAGCTTACTTAGCCTCCGGGGAACCGGGGAGCTGTTTTTT. Full variable domain (missing parts from reference TRBV11-2 and TRBJ2-2): EAGVAQSPRYKIIEKRQSVAFWCNPISGHATLYWYQQILGQGPKLLIQFQNNGVVDDSQLPKDRFSAERLKGVDSTLKIQPAKLEDSAVYLCASSLLSLRGTGELFFGEGSRLTVL.

This clone was picked up a small number of times. The chain carries TRBV7-8 and TRBJ1-1, with a tentative D call TRBD1 (6 bases). Trimming shortened V by 4 bases and J by 2 bases, and 11 bases separated the two germline ends. This CDR3 contains 14 residues. Germline values: CDR1 SGHVS, CDR2 FQNEAQ. CDR3 in DNA: TGTGCCAGCAGCTCGGACAGCTCTAACACTGAAGCTTTCTTT. Its translation: CASSSDSSNTEAFF. Full variable domain (rest looked up from reference TRBV7-8 and TRBJ1-1): GAGVSQSPRYKVAKRGQDVALRCDPISGHVSLFWYQQALGQGPEFLTYFQNEAQLDKSGLPSDRFFAERPEGSVSTLKIQRTQQEDSAVYLCASSSDSSNTEAFFGQGTRLTVV.

The chain recombines TRBV6-5 with TRBJ2-3; D not certain. This CDR3 region has 15 residues. V lost 2 bases to trimming and J lost 1 base, with 10 bases between them. CDR1 MNHEY and CDR2 SVGAGI come from the germline V gene. Here the CDR3 DNA reads TGTGCCAGCAGTTACGCCGAACCGGGCACAGATACGCAGTATTTT. Residues: CASSYAEPGTDTQYF.

The chain uses TRBV6-5 and TRBJ1-6; possibly TRBD1 for D (5 bases). V was trimmed by 2 bases and J by 0 bases, leaving 5 bases between them. Germline-derived CDR1 and CDR2 are MNHEY and SVGAGI. The CDR3 contains 15 residues. The CDR3 region has the DNA TGTGCCAGCAGTTACAGGGGCTCCTATAATTCACCCCTCCACTTT. Translating gives CASSYRGSYNSPLHF.

The chain is built from TRBV10-3 and TRBJ2-2; 10 nucleotides match TRBD2. CDR3 size: 13 residues. Germline CDR1 is ENHRY and CDR2 is SYGVKD. V lost 10 bases, J lost 5 bases, and 4 bases stayed unmatched. CDR3 amino acids: CATSGSGTGELFF. The DNA of the CDR3 is TGTGCCACTAGCGGGAGTGGGACCGGGGAGCTGTTTTTT.

Only a few counts were recorded for this clone. Here the CDR3 DNA reads TGCGCCAGCAGCCAAGATTGGGGACTAGCGGGAGGGCCCACAGATACGCAGTATTTT. It yields the protein CASSQDWGLAGGPTDTQYF. The chain employs TRBV4-1 and TRBJ2-3; 16 bases match TRBD2. The length of the CDR3 is 19 residues. The ends lost 0 bases at V and 2 bases at J; junction bases unmatched: 5. CDR1 and CDR2 from the germline V gene are MGHRA and YSYEKL.

In DNA, the CDR3 is TGCGCCAGCAGCCCGGGGACTAGCGGCAGTGAGCAGTTCTTC. Translated: CASSPGTSGSEQFF. The V and J genes are TRBV5-1 and TRBJ2-1, with TRBD2 identical over 11 bases. Trimming took 4 bases from V and 9 from J; bases not matched to a gene: 6. Germline V gene data show CDR1 as SGHRS and CDR2 as YFSETQ. The CDR3 runs 14 residues.

The chain is built from TRBV25-1 and TRBJ2-7; 8 bases are shared with TRBD1. The V gene's germline CDR1 is MGHDK and CDR2 SYGVNS. This CDR3 spans 14 amino acids. V dropped 4 bases and J dropped 5; count of bases not matched to a gene: 7. CDR3 loop: CASSATGGMDEQYF. CDR3 DNA sequence: TGTGCCAGCAGTGCCACAGGGGGGATGGACGAGCAGTACTTC.

The chain joins TRBV7-9 to TRBJ1-2, with a weak D call TRBD1 (5 bases). The CDR3 contains 14 residues. V lost 5 bases, J lost 6 bases, and 16 bases lay in between. Per germline, CDR1 SEHNR and CDR2 FQNEAQ (reference sequence). CDR3 DNA: TGTGCCAGCAGCGATCAACTTAGGGGCAATGGCTACACCTTC. Translating gives CASSDQLRGNGYTF.

This chain uses TRBV18 with TRBJ2-3; 8 bases line up with TRBD2. With V trimmed by 4 bases and J by 0 bases, 3 bases remained unmatched. The CDR3 is 15 amino acids. The germline V gene has CDR1 KGHSH and CDR2 LQKENI. Here the CDR3 DNA reads TGTGCCAGCTCACGTGCGGGAGGAAGCACAGATACGCAGTATTTT. Its translation is CASSRAGGSTDTQYF.

The chain uses TRBV19 and TRBJ1-5; 7 nucleotides match TRBD1. The CDR3 length is 14 residues. CDR1 and CDR2 from the germline V gene are LNHDA and SQIVND (reference sequence). J was trimmed by 7 bases and V by 10 bases; bases with no gene match: 13. CDR3 DNA sequence: TGTGCCACAAAAGGGAAGGGGGCTGAGCAGCCCCAGCATTTT. Translation gives CATKGKGAEQPQHF. Full variable domain (rest looked up from reference TRBV19 and TRBJ1-5): DGGITQSPKYLFRKEGQNVTLSCEQNLNHDAMYWYRQDPGQGLRLIYYSQIVNDFQKGDIAEGYSVSREKKESFPLTVTSAQKNPTAFYLCATKGKGAEQPQHFGDGTRLSIL.